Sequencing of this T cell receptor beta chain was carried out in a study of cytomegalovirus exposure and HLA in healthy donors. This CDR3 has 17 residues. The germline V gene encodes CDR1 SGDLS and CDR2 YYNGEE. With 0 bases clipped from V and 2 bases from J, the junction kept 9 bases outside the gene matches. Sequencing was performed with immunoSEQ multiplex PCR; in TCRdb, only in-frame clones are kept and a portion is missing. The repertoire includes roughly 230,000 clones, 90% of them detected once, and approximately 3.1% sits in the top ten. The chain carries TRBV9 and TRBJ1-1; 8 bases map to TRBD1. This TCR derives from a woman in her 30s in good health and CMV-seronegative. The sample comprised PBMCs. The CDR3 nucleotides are TGTGCCAGCAGCGTAGAGGACAGGGTGTTTCGAAACACTGAAGCTTTCTTT. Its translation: CASSVEDRVFRNTEAFF.